One sample yielded the 6 T cell receptor beta chains listed below, sequenced in a study of CD8 T cells in Susac syndrome. Random hexamers primed reverse transcription of about 0.45 to 1 ug RNA. TCRdb re-analysed the immunoSEQ multiplex PCR reads in MiXCR, keeping a single row per CDR3 protein. The sample contains fewer than 90,000 distinct CDR3 sequences, 90% to 95% of which appear only once. Sequencing input: CD8+ T cells from PBMCs. All receptors come from a human donor with Susac syndrome.

The V gene is TRBV28, the J gene TRBJ2-2, with a possible D match to TRBD2 (5 bases). CDR1 is MDHEN, CDR2 SYDVKM, per germline. This CDR3 comprises 12 residues. In nucleotides, the CDR3 is TGTGCGGCGGCGGGTAACACCGGGGAGCTGTTTTTT. Protein product: CAAAGNTGELFF.

The gene calls are TRBV3-1 and TRBJ2-1; D remains ambiguous. The germline CDR1 and CDR2 sequences are LGHDT and YNNKEL (reference sequence). The V gene lost 0 bases and the J gene lost 9 bases, with 9 bases spanning the gap. CDR3 length: 13 residues. CDR3 nucleotides: TGTGCCAGCAGCCAAGATAGAACTCGTGAGCAGTTCTTC. Its translation: CASSQDRTREQFF.

The V gene is TRBV27, the J gene TRBJ2-7; no reliable D call. Germline V gives CDR1 MNHEY, CDR2 SMNVEV (reference sequence). The CDR3 has 14 residues. V lost 3 bases and J lost 0, with 9 bases in between. The CDR3 coding sequence is TGTGCCAGCAGTTTTGGGAACCCCTCCTACGAGCAGTACTTC. Amino acids: CASSFGNPSYEQYF.

This chain uses TRBV20-1 with TRBJ2-5; perhaps TRBD2 as D (7 bases). From germline, CDR1 is DFQATT and CDR2 SNEGSKA (reference sequence). CDR3 size: 14 residues. V lost 0 bases to trimming and J lost 5 bases, with 13 bases between them. The CDR3 bases are TGCAGTGCTAGAGATACCAGGGGAGGGGAGACCCAGTACTTC. This encodes CSARDTRGGETQYF.

This clonotype appeared a single time. V gene TRBV12-3 or TRBV12-4 combines with J gene TRBJ1-1; D might be TRBD1 (6 bases). The CDR3 loop spans 13 amino acids. V lost 3 bases to trimming and J lost 8 bases, with 13 bases between them. CDR3 sequence reads: CASSFDPRGEAFF. DNA of the CDR3: TGTGCCAGCAGTTTTGACCCCAGGGGAGAAGCTTTCTTT.

The CDR3 nucleotides read TGTGCCAGCAGTGCAACCGGGACAGATTCCTACAATGAGCAGTTCTTC. Protein product: CASSATGTDSYNEQFF. The genes are TRBV25-1 and TRBJ2-1; the match to TRBD1 covers 7 bases. The length of the CDR3 is 16 residues. V gave up 4 bases and J gave up 1 base; unmatched junction bases: 7. Germline V gene sequence: CDR1 MGHDK, CDR2 SYGVNS. The whole variable domain, filled in from reference TRBV25-1 and TRBJ2-1, reads EADIYQTPRYLVIGTGKKITLECSQTMGHDKMYWYQQDPGMELHLIHYSYGVNSTEKGDLSSESTVSRIRTEHFPLTLESARPSHTSQYLCASSATGTDSYNEQFFGPGTRLTVL.